A selection of T cell receptor beta chains follows, all from one sample in a study of cytomegalovirus exposure and HLA in healthy donors. Sequencing used immunoSEQ multiplex PCR; TCRdb keeps in-frame clones, though not all of them. The data hold 100,000 to 120,000 clones, with 85% to 90% observed a single time. Sequencing was carried out using PBMCs. The receptor set was obtained from a young woman in good health and CMV-seropositive. Each CDR3 is given with its conserved first and last residue. The D gene is left open where the match is weak. Rows give clone size only sometimes, using once, few, many, or a class for an expanded clone.

clone size	V gene	D gene	J gene	CDR3 protein	CDR3 DNA
-	TRBV30	TRBD2	TRBJ2-7	CARDGRGGSSYEQYF	TGTGCCCGGGACGGTCGGGGGGGGAGCTCCTACGAGCAGTACTTC
-	TRBV6-1	TRBD1	TRBJ1-4	CASMRPGQGGEKLFF	TGTGCCAGCATGAGACCGGGACAGGGAGGTGAAAAACTGTTTTTT
few	TRBV14	-	TRBJ1-1	CASSQVRGFEAFF	TGTGCCAGCAGCCAAGTAAGGGGATTTGAAGCTTTCTTT
-	TRBV19	TRBD1	TRBJ1-6	CASSMLGQGNSPLHF	TGTGCCAGTAGTATGCTGGGACAGGGAAATTCACCCCTCCACTTT
-	TRBV4-1	TRBD1	TRBJ1-5	CASSQGLGQVNQPQHF	TGCGCCAGCAGCCAAGGCCTGGGACAGGTCAATCAGCCCCAGCATTTT
-	TRBV15	-	TRBJ2-7	CATSRQVTRSSYEQYF	TGTGCCACCAGCAGGCAAGTTACGAGGAGCTCCTACGAGCAGTACTTC
-	TRBV5-6	TRBD2	TRBJ2-5	CASSYGTSGAGTQYF	TGTGCCAGCAGCTATGGGACTAGCGGGGCGGGGACCCAGTACTTC
-	TRBV12-5	-	TRBJ2-7	CASGLGGARGQYF	TGTGCTAGTGGTTTGGGGGGAGCGAGAGGGCAGTACTTC
-	TRBV7-9	TRBD1	TRBJ2-7	CASSLDFGRGPSYEQYF	TGTGCCAGCAGCTTAGATTTTGGCAGGGGGCCCTCCTACGAGCAGTACTTC
once	TRBV5-1	TRBD1	TRBJ1-2	CASSSGGHGYTF	TGCGCCAGCAGCTCAGGGGGCCATGGCTACACCTTC
-	TRBV6-5	TRBD1	TRBJ2-7	CASGRTGVGQYF	TGTGCCAGCGGTCGAACAGGGGTAGGGCAGTACTTC
-	TRBV11-2	TRBD2	TRBJ2-7	CASSLVEGLVGYEQYF	TGTGCCAGCAGCTTAGTTGAGGGACTAGTGGGATACGAGCAGTACTTC
-	TRBV28	-	TRBJ2-7	CASSPGGRAYEQYF	TGTGCCAGCAGTCCCGGGGGGCGCGCCTACGAGCAGTACTTC
-	TRBV6-1	-	TRBJ2-7	CASSEMVSEGPFF	TGTGCCAGCAGTGAAATGGTTTCGGAGGGGCCCTTCTTC
-	TRBV9	TRBD2	TRBJ2-3	CASSVGTSPPDTQYF	TGTGCCAGCAGCGTGGGGACTAGTCCCCCAGATACGCAGTATTTT
-	TRBV5-4	TRBD1	TRBJ1-2	CASSGGQGSLGRYGYTF	TGTGCCAGCAGCGGAGGACAGGGGTCCTTAGGACGCTATGGCTACACCTTC
-	TRBV15	TRBD2	TRBJ2-2	CATSRSYPLAGASTGELFF	TGTGCCACCAGCAGATCTTACCCCCTAGCGGGAGCGAGCACCGGGGAGCTGTTTTTT
-	TRBV7-2	TRBD1	TRBJ1-2	CASSRGGQGVKAYGYTF	TGTGCCAGCAGTCGAGGGGGACAGGGGGTGAAGGCCTATGGCTACACCTTC
-	TRBV20-1	-	TRBJ2-1	CSARSGEQFF	TGCAGTGCTAGGTCCGGTGAGCAGTTCTTC
-	TRBV6-5	-	TRBJ2-7	CASSSRTMAYEQYF	TGTGCCAGCAGCTCTCGGACTATGGCCTACGAGCAGTACTTC
-	TRBV6-7	-	TRBJ2-3	CASSYSIERSTDTQYF	TGTGCCAGCAGTTACTCGATTGAGAGAAGCACAGATACGCAGTATTTT
-	TRBV25-1	TRBD2	TRBJ2-7	CASSEFGGAYEQYF	TGTGCCAGCAGTGAATTCGGGGGGGCCTACGAGCAGTACTTC
-	TRBV18	-	TRBJ2-7	CASSRQALTGEQYF	TGTGCCAGCTCACGACAGGCCTTAACAGGCGAGCAGTACTTC
-	TRBV11-2	-	TRBJ2-2	CASSPFNTGELFF	TGTGCCAGCAGCCCCTTCAACACCGGGGAGCTGTTTTTT
-	TRBV6-6	-	TRBJ1-4	CASSQKGANEKLFF	TGTGCCAGCAGTCAAAAGGGGGCTAATGAAAAACTGTTTTTT
few	TRBV7-2	-	TRBJ1-5	CASSLEITGYLHF	TGTGCCAGCAGCTTAGAGATAACAGGGTACCTCCATTTT
-	TRBV4-1	-	TRBJ1-6	CASSRQSKNSPLHF	TGCGCCAGCAGCCGACAGTCCAAAAATTCACCCCTCCACTTT
-	TRBV7-2	-	TRBJ2-5	CASSFLGATPLATQYF	TGTGCCAGCAGCTTCCTTGGGGCAACCCCCTTAGCGACCCAGTACTTC
-	TRBV19	TRBD1	TRBJ1-1	CASSIIGTGGNTEAFF	TGTGCCAGTAGTATAATTGGGACAGGGGGAAACACTGAAGCTTTCTTT
-	TRBV15	TRBD2	TRBJ2-5	CATSPTGGGRETQYF	TGTGCCACCAGCCCCACGGGGGGAGGAAGAGAGACCCAGTACTTC
-	TRBV2	-	TRBJ2-7	CASTRQDYEQYF	TGTGCCAGCACTAGACAGGACTACGAGCAGTACTTC
-	TRBV5-1	TRBD1	TRBJ2-1	CASSLRQGVPINNEQFF	TGCGCCAGCAGCTTGAGACAGGGGGTGCCGATAAACAATGAGCAGTTCTTC
-	TRBV7-2	-	TRBJ2-5	CASSSLGETQYF	TGTGCCAGCAGCTCTCTCGGGGAGACCCAGTACTTC
-	TRBV7-9	-	TRBJ1-4	CASSPQGANEKLFF	TGTGCCAGCAGCCCCCAGGGTGCTAATGAAAAACTGTTTTTT
-	TRBV5-6	-	TRBJ2-1	CASSTGTLLGEQFF	TGTGCCAGCAGCACCGGGACTCTCCTGGGCGAGCAGTTCTTC
-	TRBV19	TRBD1	TRBJ1-5	CASSIGAGGVRNQPQHF	TGTGCCAGTAGTATAGGGGCAGGGGGAGTGAGGAATCAGCCCCAGCATTTT
-	TRBV11-3	TRBD2	TRBJ2-1	CASSLDGLAGREQFF	TGTGCCAGCAGCTTAGATGGACTAGCGGGGCGCGAGCAGTTCTTC
once	TRBV19	TRBD1	TRBJ1-5	CASSHGTGWKNNQPQHF	TGTGCCAGTAGTCATGGGACAGGGTGGAAGAACAATCAGCCCCAGCATTTT
many	TRBV4-1	TRBD1	TRBJ2-2	CASSQPMDRGPTGELFF	TGCGCCAGCAGCCAACCTATGGACAGGGGACCCACCGGGGAGCTGTTTTTT
-	TRBV5-1	-	TRBJ2-7	CASSLGRQGNEQYF	TGCGCCAGCAGCTTGGGACGGCAGGGGAACGAGCAGTACTTC
-	TRBV6-1	TRBD2	TRBJ2-2	CASSEGTSGRAPTGELFF	TGTGCCAGCAGTGAAGGGACTAGCGGGAGGGCCCCCACCGGGGAGCTGTTTTTT
-	TRBV6-1	TRBD1	TRBJ1-2	CASRRGQVSGYTF	TGTGCCAGCAGACGGGGACAGGTATCTGGCTACACCTTC
-	TRBV15	-	TRBJ2-7	CATSRIRGYEQYF	TGTGCCACCAGCAGAATTCGGGGTTACGAGCAGTACTTC
-	TRBV7-3	TRBD2	TRBJ2-2	CASSPTGTTNTGELFF	TGTGCCAGCAGCCCTACCGGGACTACGAACACCGGGGAGCTGTTTTTT
-	TRBV5-4	-	TRBJ1-1	CASSSGAGWNTEAFF	TGTGCCAGCAGCTCAGGTGCAGGGTGGAACACTGAAGCTTTCTTT